This paragraph covers one T cell receptor beta chain sequence. This sample was included in a study of blood T cell repertoires in COVID-19. Study information: Acute-phase and convalescent COVID-19 samples originated in the United States, Italy and Spain. PBMCs, B-cell-depleted T cells, or T cells provided the cDNA or gDNA that made up the material.

Per the original methods: Amplification of reference gene primers was used by the study to estimate nucleated cell counts. Measured with immunoSEQ multiplex PCR; TCRdb has only the in-frame clones, and not every one. For V, J and clone size, that table is used; D and trimming come from the DNA. Here the sample spans around 620,000 clones, around 89% being singletons. The CDR3 totals 13 residues. V lost 5 bases and J lost 1, with 9 bases in between. The chain employs TRBV12-3 or TRBV12-4 and TRBJ2-7; D perhaps matches TRBD1 (6 bases). This sequence was found in a woman aged 18-29 years with acute or convalescent COVID-19. The sample consisted of peripheral blood. The chain's CDR3 is CASSPTGSYEQYF. CDR3 DNA: TGTGCCAGCAGTCCGACAGGATCCTACGAGCAGTACTTC.